This T cell receptor (beta chain) was sequenced during a study of blood T cell repertoires in COVID-19. Overall study context: T cells, B-cell-depleted T cells, or PBMCs supplied cDNA or gDNA.

There are 14 residues in the CDR3. The V and J ends lost 4 bases and 9 bases respectively, with 17 bases between them. Germline V CDR1 and CDR2: SGHRS, YFSETQ. Clones were read by immunoSEQ multiplex PCR, and TCRdb kept only the in-frame ones, dropping some. The profile shows around 390,000 clones, around 87% of them singletons. Clinical history as reported by participants underpinned cohort assignment. This sequence was found in a woman in her forties or fifties who had recovered from COVID-19. The sequenced sample was PBMCs or T cells enriched from blood (not recorded which). This rearrangement joins TRBV5-1 to TRBJ1-5, with D tentatively TRBD1 (5 bases). The CDR3 loop is CASSPDGGIAPQHF. CDR3 sequence (DNA): TGCGCCAGCAGCCCGGACGGGGGGATAGCGCCCCAGCATTTT.